A single sample gave rise to the 26 T cell receptor beta chains below, sequenced in a study of spatial heterogeneity in lung cancer. Time point: sample taken at primary tumor resection. TCRdb analysed the 5' RACE reads with MiXCR anew, one entry per CDR3 protein. The sample includes approximately 40,000 distinct CDR3 sequences, 6.5% to 9.5% of them seen just once. Material: PBMCs, obtained at surgery. These receptors were taken from a male donor with early-stage non-small cell lung cancer.

This clonotype was seen a single time. A much larger clonotype is one base distant, so this may be a read error. This chain joins TRBV14 and TRBJ1-1; TRBD1 aligns across 10 bases. V lost 1 base and J lost 6; bases outside the gene matches: 17. Germline CDR1 SGHDN, CDR2 FVKESK. The CDR3 loop spans 19 amino acids. CDR3 in DNA: TGTGCCAGCAGCCAAGGCCGGGACAGGGGTCTCGTCGGGAGTGCTGAAGCTTTCTTT. Translating it yields CASSQGRDRGLVGSAEAFF.

In this sample, this clonotype turned up many times. This sequence joins TRBV5-5 and TRBJ2-7; D uncertain. Trimming pared 0 bases from V and 2 bases from J, leaving 18 bases between. Germline assignment: CDR1 SGHKS and CDR2 YYEKEE (reference sequence). The CDR3 consists of 17 residues. The CDR3 reads CASSLEAAAPSPYEQYF. The CDR3 bases are TGTGCCAGCAGCTTGGAGGCAGCCGCACCGTCACCCTACGAGCAGTACTTC. Supplemented by reference TRBV5-5 and TRBJ2-7, the full variable domain reads DAGVTQSPTHLIKTRGQQVTLRCSPISGHKSVSWYQQVLGQGPQFIFQYYEKEERGRGNFPDRFSARQFPNYSSELNVNALLLGDSALYLCASSLEAAAPSPYEQYFGPGTRLTVT.

This clonotype came up many times. The chain joins TRBV20-1 to TRBJ2-7; TRBD1 matches 7 bases. Germline CDR1 DFQATT, CDR2 SNEGSKA (reference sequence). The CDR3 extends over 13 amino acids. V was clipped by 6 bases and J by 0 bases; unmatched bases: 5. CDR3 loop: CSARDSNSYEQYV. CDR3 in DNA: TGCAGTGCCCGGGACAGCAACTCCTACGAGCAGTACGTC.

About this clonotype itself: This sequence may be a read error, since a much larger clone differs from it by one base. This chain links TRBV7-2 with TRBJ2-2; D unresolved. CDR1 SGHTA and CDR2 FQGNSA come from the germline V gene. The CDR3 extends over 13 amino acids. In DNA form, the CDR3 reads TGTGCCAGCAGCCCGACCGATACCGAGGAGCTGTTTTTT. Amino acid sequence: CASSPTDTEELFF.

The J gene is TRBJ2-1, the V gene TRBV14; D call uncertain. Germline values: CDR1 SGHDN, CDR2 FVKESK. The CDR3 covers 16 residues. With 1 base removed from V and 0 bases from J, the gap between germline ends came to 10 bases. This chain's CDR3 is CASSQAGVSSYNEQFF. The CDR3 nucleotides read TGTGCCAGCAGCCAAGCGGGCGTTAGCTCCTACAATGAGCAGTTCTTC. Full variable domain (outside the CDR3, taken from reference TRBV14 and TRBJ2-1): EAGVTQFPSHSVIEKGQTVTLRCDPISGHDNLYWYRRVMGKEIKFLLHFVKESKQDESGMPNNRFLAERTGGTYSTLKVQPAELEDSGVYFCASSQAGVSSYNEQFFGPGTRLTVL.

This clonotype was detected ten times or more. The chain employs TRBV7-2 and TRBJ2-3; 11 bases match TRBD2. This CDR3 comprises 16 residues. After removal of 5 bases from V and 0 bases from J, the junction contained 4 bases not matched to a gene. CDR1 is SGHTA and CDR2 is FQGNSA in the germline V gene. The CDR3 nucleotides are TGTGCCAGCAGCCCAAGGACTAGCGGGAGCACAGATACGCAGTATTTT. Protein product: CASSPRTSGSTDTQYF.

J is TRBJ1-1 and V is TRBV7-9; D not resolved. The V gene's germline CDR1 is SEHNR and CDR2 FQNEAQ (reference sequence). The CDR3 consists of 15 residues. V was pared by 5 bases and J by 3 bases, with 16 bases between. CDR3 DNA sequence: TGTGCCAGCAGCCATGCCTTAGGAGGGCACACTGAAGCTTTCTTT. Amino acid sequence: CASSHALGGHTEAFF.

As regards this clonotype: This clone may be a read error of a much larger clone one base away. The chain couples TRBV5-4 to TRBJ2-1; a possible D gene is TRBD2 (5 bases). Germline assignment: CDR1 SGHNT and CDR2 YYREEE (reference sequence). CDR3 length equals 17 residues. The DNA of the CDR3 is TGTACCAGCAGCAGACCTACTAGTGCAAGCTCCTACAATGAGCAGTTCTTC. The encoded protein is CTSSRPTSASSYNEQFF.

This clonotype was counted many times. CDR3 DNA sequence: TGTGCCAGCAGTGACTACAAGGTGGGCAATCAGCCCCAGCATTTT. Translating gives CASSDYKVGNQPQHF. V is TRBV2 and J is TRBJ1-5, with unresolved D. The CDR3 runs to 15 residues. Germline-derived CDR1 and CDR2 are SNHLY and FYNNEI. V shed 3 bases and J shed 2 bases, with 11 bases lying between them. The whole variable domain, remainder taken from reference TRBV2 and TRBJ1-5, is EPEVTQTPSHQVTQMGQEVILRCVPISNHLYFYWYRQILGQKVEFLVSFYNNEISEKSEIFDDQFSVERPDGSNFTLKIRSTKLEDSAMYFCASSDYKVGNQPQHFGDGTRLSIL.

This clonotype is termed medium-sized. The rearrangement joins TRBV7-9 to TRBJ2-4; 7 bases fit TRBD1. With 10 bases clipped from V and 0 bases from J, the junction kept 6 bases outside the gene matches. The CDR3 spans 14 residues. Germline V gene lookup returns CDR1 SEHNR and CDR2 FQNEAQ (reference sequence). DNA of the CDR3: TGTGCCACCGACCGGGACAGAGCCAAAAACATTCAGTACTTC. Translation gives CATDRDRAKNIQYF.

This clonotype came up many times. The chain combines TRBV25-1 with TRBJ2-1; D assignment may be TRBD1 or TRBD2 (5 bases each). This CDR3 contains 16 residues. The germline V gene has CDR1 MGHDK and CDR2 SYGVNS. V dropped 2 bases and J dropped 7 bases, with 18 bases sitting between them. DNA for the CDR3: TGTGCCAGCAGTGAAGCCCCCGGGGCGCAATCTAATGAGCAGTTCTTC. Its translation is CASSEAPGAQSNEQFF.

This clonotype has only a few counts. This chain links TRBV19 with TRBJ2-3; TRBD2 agrees at 7 bases. Looked up from germline, CDR1 is LNHDA and CDR2 is SQIVND (reference sequence). V lost 0 bases, J lost 2 bases, and 5 bases stayed unmatched. This CDR3 has 16 amino acids. CDR3 nucleotide sequence: TGTGCCAGTAGTATAGATGGGACTACATACACAGATACGCAGTATTTT. It specifies CASSIDGTTYTDTQYF.

The chain employs TRBV14 and TRBJ1-2; 9 bases align to TRBD1. CDR1 and CDR2 from the germline V gene are SGHDN and FVKESK. With V trimmed by 4 bases and J by 6 bases, 3 bases remained unmatched. There are 13 residues in the CDR3. The CDR3 here is CASSPRTGDGYTF. The CDR3 DNA reads as TGTGCCAGCAGCCCCCGGACAGGGGATGGCTACACCTTC.

This clonotype was observed many times. The V gene is TRBV24-1, the J gene TRBJ2-3; 9 positions match TRBD1. Germline values: CDR1 KGHDR, CDR2 SFDVKD. Trimming took 5 bases from V and 2 from J; bases not matched to a gene: 4. The CDR3 totals 15 residues. For the CDR3, the DNA is TGTGCCACCAGTGCCGGGACAGGGATCACAGATACGCAGTATTTT. This gives the protein CATSAGTGITDTQYF.

V and J are TRBV6-2 or TRBV6-3 and TRBJ2-3; D may be TRBD2 (6 bases). V lost 10 bases to trimming and J lost 6 bases, with 23 bases between them. This CDR3 contains 15 residues. Germline V gene lookup returns CDR1 MNHEY and CDR2 SVGEGT. Here the CDR3 reads CAIHEAGPSGDTQYF. CDR3 nucleotides: TGTGCCATCCACGAGGCGGGACCCTCGGGGGATACGCAGTATTTT.

This clonotype is categorized as large. The rearrangement links TRBV7-6 to TRBJ2-1; D uncertain. CDR1 SGHVS and CDR2 FNYEAQ come from the germline V gene. Trimming removed 4 bases from V and 7 bases from J, with 8 bases in between. The CDR3 spans 12 residues. In DNA form, the CDR3 reads TGTGCCAGCAGCTCCAGTATTAATGAGCAGTTCTTC. Translated: CASSSSINEQFF.

This clonotype was counted a few times. The rearrangement joins TRBV11-2 to TRBJ2-2; D is possibly TRBD2 (5 bases). CDR1 and CDR2 (germline): SGHAT, FQNNGV. CDR3 length: 15 residues. Trimming stripped 3 bases from V and 3 bases from J, with 11 bases between. The CDR3 protein is CASSFFGGDTGELFF. CDR3 bases: TGTGCCAGCAGCTTTTTTGGAGGAGACACCGGGGAGCTGTTTTTT. The complete variable domain, with remaining parts taken from reference TRBV11-2 and TRBJ2-2, reads EAGVAQSPRYKIIEKRQSVAFWCNPISGHATLYWYQQILGQGPKLLIQFQNNGVVDDSQLPKDRFSAERLKGVDSTLKIQPAKLEDSAVYLCASSFFGGDTGELFFGEGSRLTVL.

The chain carries TRBV10-3 and TRBJ1-2; a weak D match, TRBD1 (6 bases). The length of the CDR3 is 14 residues. V gave up 3 bases and J gave up 4 bases, with 12 bases separating them. Per germline, CDR1 ENHRY and CDR2 SYGVKD. The CDR3 sequence is CAISDFDRFYGYTF. CDR3 nucleotides: TGTGCCATCAGTGATTTCGACAGGTTCTATGGCTACACCTTC.

This clonotype has a count of ten or more. The chain links TRBV5-1 to TRBJ1-5; 8 nucleotides align to TRBD1. Germline V gives CDR1 SGHRS, CDR2 YFSETQ. The CDR3 length is 14 residues. V shed 1 base and J 7 bases; nucleotides not matched to a gene: 4. DNA for the CDR3: TGCGCCAGCAGCTTGATGACAGGGGAGCAGCCCCAGCATTTT. This codes for CASSLMTGEQPQHF.

The chain couples TRBV5-4 to TRBJ2-4; a weak D match, TRBD2 (6 bases). This CDR3 region has 14 residues. V dropped 5 bases and J dropped 0 bases, with 9 bases sitting between them. Germline V gene sequence: CDR1 SGHNT, CDR2 YYREEE (reference sequence). The CDR3 nucleotides read TGTGCCAGCAGTACAGCGGGAGCCAAAAACATTCAGTACTTC. Its translation is CASSTAGAKNIQYF.

This clonotype was recorded many times. The CDR3 DNA is TGCAGTGCTAGAGCCGCACAGGGGGAAGTGGACATTCAGTACTTC. This encodes CSARAAQGEVDIQYF. The J gene is TRBJ2-4, the V gene TRBV20-1; 8 bases map to TRBD1. Germline values: CDR1 DFQATT, CDR2 SNEGSKA (reference sequence). This CDR3 has 15 amino acids. Unmatched junction bases numbered 10, after V lost 1 base and J lost 8 bases.

J is TRBJ2-7 and V is TRBV4-3, with TRBD2 matching 12 bases. There are 17 residues in the CDR3. Germline CDR1 reads LGHNA; CDR2 reads YSLEER. Trimming cost V 1 base and J 6 bases; bases outside gene matches: 10. The CDR3 DNA reads as TGCGCCAGCAGCCAAGCCATTCTAGCGGGGGGGCCTAGCGAGCAGTACTTC. It encodes CASSQAILAGGPSEQYF.

Many counts were recorded for this clonotype. The V gene is TRBV4-3, the J gene TRBJ2-1, with D perhaps assigned TRBD1 or TRBD2 (5 bases each). V lost 0 bases and J 0 bases, leaving 9 bases between the germline ends. The CDR3 length is 16 residues. From germline, CDR1 is LGHNA and CDR2 YSLEER. The CDR3 sequence is CASSQDGTSSYNEQFF. The CDR3 nucleotides read TGCGCCAGCAGCCAAGATGGGACGAGCTCCTACAATGAGCAGTTCTTC.

This clonotype has at least ten counts. The chain couples TRBV28 to TRBJ1-2; 7 nucleotides align to TRBD1. The junction had 7 bases not matched to a gene; V was cut back by 2 bases and J by 4 bases. CDR3 length: 15 amino acids. The germline CDR1 and CDR2 sequences are MDHEN and SYDVKM. CDR3 sequence (DNA): TGTGCCAGCAGTTTAAGCCAGGGGGTCAGCTATGGCTACACCTTC. It codes for CASSLSQGVSYGYTF.

There are many counts of this clonotype. The V and J genes are TRBV4-3 and TRBJ1-4; 9 nucleotides agree with TRBD1. Germline V gene data show CDR1 as LGHNA and CDR2 as YSLEER. Germline trimming cut 1 base from V and 8 bases from J; bases unmatched to any gene: 17. CDR3 size: 19 residues. CDR3 protein: CASSQVIRDRVPEEEKLFF. DNA for the CDR3: TGCGCCAGCAGCCAAGTGATCCGGGACAGGGTACCTGAAGAGGAAAAACTGTTTTTT.

This clonotype was recorded many times. This chain joins TRBV11-2 and TRBJ2-1; D is unresolved. The V end was cut by 5 bases, the J end by 0 bases, with 11 bases between. The V gene's germline CDR1 is SGHAT and CDR2 FQNNGV. The CDR3 covers 15 residues. The CDR3 is CASSLTTGSYNEQFF. The CDR3 DNA reads TGTGCCAGCAGCCTAACGACTGGCTCCTACAATGAGCAGTTCTTC.